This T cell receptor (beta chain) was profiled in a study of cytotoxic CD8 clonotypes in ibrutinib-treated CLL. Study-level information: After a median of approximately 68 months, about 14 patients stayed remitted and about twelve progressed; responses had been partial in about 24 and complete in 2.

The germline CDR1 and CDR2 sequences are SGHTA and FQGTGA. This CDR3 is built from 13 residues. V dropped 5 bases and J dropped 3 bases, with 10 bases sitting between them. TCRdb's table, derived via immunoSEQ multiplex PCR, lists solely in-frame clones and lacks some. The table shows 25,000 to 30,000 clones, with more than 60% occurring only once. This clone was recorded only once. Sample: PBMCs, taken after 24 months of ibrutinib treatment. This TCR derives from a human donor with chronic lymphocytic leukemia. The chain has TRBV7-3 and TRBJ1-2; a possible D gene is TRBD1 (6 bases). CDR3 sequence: CASSQDSYYGYTF. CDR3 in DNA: TGTGCCAGCAGCCAGGACAGCTACTATGGCTACACCTTC. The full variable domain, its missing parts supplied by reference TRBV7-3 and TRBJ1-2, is GAGVSQTPSNKVTEKGKYVELRCDPISGHTALYWYRQSLGQGPEFLIYFQGTGAADDSGLPNDRFFAVRPEGSVSTLKIQRTERGDSAVYLCASSQDSYYGYTFGSGTRLTVV.